The 23 T cell receptor beta chains below were found in one sample sequenced in a study of neurological immune-mediated disorders (dated by TCRdb to between 2018 and 2020). Receptor libraries were prepared by 5' RACE. The sequencing machine was an Illumina HiSeq 2500. TCRdb itself trimmed the public reads at Q25 with fastp, ran MiXCR and retained productive beta chains. Each CDR3 protein appears once, grouped with its most common genes and DNA. This sample lists about 65,000 distinct CDR3 sequences; 4.1% were detected once. The ten largest make up around 2.6% of the sample. Sequenced: PBMCs. All receptors derive from a man in his fifties with multiple sclerosis.

In this sample, this clonotype turned up many times. This chain uses TRBV5-1 with TRBJ2-3, with D unresolved. The V end lost 5 bases, the J end lost 4 bases, and 14 bases lay between the germline ends. CDR1 is SGHRS and CDR2 is YFSETQ in the germline V gene. The CDR3 totals 14 residues. CDR3 sequence (DNA): TGCGCCAGCAGGGCCCGTTCGAGCGCAGATACGCAGTATTTT. Translation: CASRARSSADTQYF.

V usage is TRBV2 and J usage is TRBJ2-2, with D perhaps matching TRBD1 or TRBD2 (5 bases each). The CDR3 consists of 15 residues. Trimming pared 5 bases from V and 7 bases from J, leaving 17 bases between. The germline V gene has CDR1 SNHLY and CDR2 FYNNEI. The CDR3 protein is CASSISRDLGGELFF. CDR3 bases: TGTGCCAGCAGTATTTCCCGGGACCTCGGCGGGGAGCTGTTTTTT.

This clonotype was recorded many times. The gene calls are TRBV3-1 and TRBJ1-4, with no clear D. This CDR3 region has 14 residues. The germline gives CDR1 LGHDT, CDR2 YNNKEL (reference sequence). V was cut by 6 bases and J by 7 bases, with 15 bases left in between. Here the CDR3 reads CASRLKGGGEKLFF. CDR3 nucleotides: TGTGCCAGCAGGCTAAAGGGCGGAGGTGAAAAACTGTTTTTT. The whole variable domain, filled in from reference TRBV3-1 and TRBJ1-4, reads DTAVSQTPKYLVTQMGNDKSIKCEQNLGHDTMYWYKQDSKKFLKIMFSYNNKELIINETVPNRFSPKSPDKAHLNLHINSLELGDSAVYFCASRLKGGGEKLFFGSGTQLSVL.

This clonotype has at least ten counts. The V gene is TRBV6-6, the J gene TRBJ1-2, with TRBD1 as a possible D gene (6 bases). The germline V gene encodes CDR1 MNHNY and CDR2 SVGAGI (reference sequence). The CDR3 has 13 amino acids. Between the trimmed V and J ends, which lost 0 bases and 8 bases, there was a span of 10 bases. The CDR3 DNA reads TGTGCCAGCAGTTACTCAAACAGGGAGGGCTACACCTTC. As protein: CASSYSNREGYTF.

Ten or more counts support this clonotype. This chain uses TRBV10-2 with TRBJ2-7; 10 nucleotides line up with TRBD1. Losses at the gene ends were 1 base for V and 3 bases for J; bases not matched to a gene: 0. The germline CDR1 and CDR2 sequences are WSHSY and SAAADI. The CDR3 is made up of 14 amino acids. CDR3 amino acids: CASSEWTGGYEQYF. The CDR3 bases are TGCGCCAGCAGTGAGTGGACAGGGGGCTACGAGCAGTACTTC.

Written as DNA, the CDR3 is TGCAGTGCTAGTAACAGGGAAACTAATTCACCCCTCCACTTT. Encoded protein: CSASNRETNSPLHF. The chain uses TRBV20-1 and TRBJ1-6; possible D gene TRBD1, 6 bases. V was pared by 3 bases and J by 6 bases, with 12 bases between. The CDR3 totals 14 residues. Germline CDR1 reads DFQATT; CDR2 reads SNEGSKA (reference sequence).

This clonotype was detected once. J is TRBJ1-2 and V is TRBV6-2 or TRBV6-3, with D maybe TRBD1 (5 bases). The germline V gene has CDR1 MNHEY and CDR2 SVGEGT. Trimming left V 6 bases short and J 7 bases short, with 12 bases between. The CDR3 loop spans 12 amino acids. The CDR3 bases are TGTGCCAGCAGGGCAGGGATCGTTGGCTACACCTTC. It yields the protein CASRAGIVGYTF.

This clonotype showed up many times. J is TRBJ1-2 and V is TRBV14, with a tentative D call TRBD1 (5 bases). Germline lookup yields CDR1 SGHDN and CDR2 FVKESK. CDR3 length: 14 residues. The V and J ends lost 0 bases and 7 bases respectively, with 12 bases between them. The DNA of the CDR3 is TGTGCCAGCAGCCAAGAACCTGAGAGGGGTGGCTACACCTTC. It codes for CASSQEPERGGYTF.

This clonotype occurred many times. The gene calls are TRBV5-6 and TRBJ1-5; D gene unclear. V was pared by 1 base and J by 1 base, with 12 bases between. Germline V gene lookup returns CDR1 SGHDT and CDR2 YYEEEE. The CDR3 sequence is 16 residues long. The CDR3, as DNA: TGTGCCAGCAGCTTGTTTGGCTCGAGAAGCAATCAGCCCCAGCATTTT. It yields the protein CASSLFGSRSNQPQHF.

This clonotype was detected many times. This chain links TRBV12-3 or TRBV12-4 with TRBJ2-2; D call uncertain. CDR3 length: 14 residues. Trimming cost V 6 bases and J 2 bases, with 10 bases left between them. CDR3 loop: CASSPKPNTGELFF. The DNA for the CDR3 is TGTGCCAGCAGCCCCAAACCAAACACCGGGGAGCTGTTTTTT.

This clonotype has just a few counts. This chain joins TRBV7-2 and TRBJ2-1; possibly TRBD1 or TRBD2 for D (6 bases each). The V gene lost 5 bases and the J gene lost 11 bases, with 34 bases spanning the gap. Germline V gene data show CDR1 as SGHTA and CDR2 as FQGNSA. CDR3 size: 19 residues. The CDR3, as DNA: TGTGCCAGCAGCCCCGGTGTGGGGGGCCGGTGGACGATAACAATGAAGCAGTTCTTC. Residues: CASSPGVGGRWTITMKQFF.

This clonotype was seen many times. This chain joins TRBV18 and TRBJ2-4; D is ambiguous. Trimming stripped 2 bases from V and 15 bases from J, with 11 bases between. The CDR3 extends over 11 amino acids. The germline V gene encodes CDR1 KGHSH and CDR2 LQKENI. The CDR3: CASSPGFYWYF. DNA for the CDR3: TGTGCCAGCTCACCAGGGTTCTACTGGTACTTC.

This clonotype was detected ten times or more. The rearrangement uses TRBV20-1 and TRBJ2-5, with TRBD1 as a possible D gene (6 bases). The germline CDR1 and CDR2 sequences are DFQATT and SNEGSKA (reference sequence). This CDR3 is 12 amino acids long. The V end was cut by 5 bases, the J end by 9 bases, with 16 bases between. The chain's CDR3 is CSAPSGTGPQYF. In nucleotides, the CDR3 is TGCAGTGCTCCTTCTGGAACAGGGCCCCAGTACTTC.

This clonotype was seen many times. The chain couples TRBV6-2 or TRBV6-3 to TRBJ1-5, with no clear D. The CDR3 is 12 amino acids. Per the germline V gene, CDR1 is MNHEY and CDR2 is SVGEGT. Trimming shortened V by 1 base and J by 6 bases, and 4 bases separated the two germline ends. The CDR3: CASSYFPQPQHF. CDR3 nucleotide sequence: TGTGCCAGCAGTTACTTCCCTCAGCCCCAGCATTTT.

Ten or more counts support this clonotype. This chain connects TRBV9 to TRBJ1-2; 8 bases align to TRBD1. The CDR3 consists of 14 residues. CDR1 is SGDLS, CDR2 YYNGEE, per germline. J was trimmed by 4 bases and V by 0 bases; bases with no gene match: 2. CDR3 amino acids: CASSVGTGSYGYTF. The DNA of the CDR3 is TGTGCCAGCAGCGTAGGGACAGGGAGCTATGGCTACACCTTC.

The table lists this clonotype with many counts. V and J are TRBV5-6 and TRBJ2-5; D is unclear. Looked up from germline, CDR1 is SGHDT and CDR2 is YYEEEE. V shed 2 bases and J shed 5 bases, with 7 bases lying between them. This CDR3 has 12 amino acids. CDR3 DNA sequence: TGTGCCAGCAGCTTCAAATGGGAGACCCAGTACTTC. It is translated as CASSFKWETQYF.

This clonotype was observed many times. V usage is TRBV9 and J usage is TRBJ1-6; 10 bases align to TRBD1. The V segment lost 4 bases and the J segment 10 bases; nucleotides outside the gene matches: 8. Germline CDR1 SGDLS, CDR2 YYNGEE. CDR3 size: 15 residues. The CDR3 protein is CASSPQGTGVSPLHF. DNA for the CDR3: TGTGCCAGCAGCCCCCAGGGGACAGGGGTATCACCCCTCCACTTT.

Many counts were recorded for this clonotype. CDR3 nucleotide sequence: TGCAGTGCTAGAGATAAGAGGGCGGGATCCTACGAGCAGTACGTC. It translates to CSARDKRAGSYEQYV. The chain carries TRBV20-1 and TRBJ2-7; D is perhaps TRBD2 (6 bases). Germline lookup yields CDR1 DFQATT and CDR2 SNEGSKA (reference sequence). This CDR3 region has 15 residues. V lost 0 bases to trimming and J lost 1 base, with 13 bases between them.

This clonotype was seen ten or more times. The chain recombines TRBV7-2 with TRBJ1-1; tentative D call: TRBD1 (5 bases). The CDR3 runs 14 residues. With 5 bases removed from V and 4 bases from J, the gap between germline ends came to 14 bases. The germline gives CDR1 SGHTA, CDR2 FQGNSA. In DNA, the CDR3 is TGTGCCAGCAGCCACCTACTTGGGGGCACTGAAGCTTTCTTT. Amino acids: CASSHLLGGTEAFF.

This clonotype was seen a handful of times. A single base separates this from a much larger clone, so it may be a read error. The rearrangement uses TRBV5-1 and TRBJ2-5; D is perhaps TRBD2 (5 bases). Germline V gene sequence: CDR1 SGHRS, CDR2 YFSETQ. This CDR3 has 13 residues. The CDR3 reads CASRWGDQETKYF. In DNA form, the CDR3 reads TGCGCCAGCAGATGGGGAGACCAAGAGACCAAGTACTTC.

This clonotype showed up many times. The V gene is TRBV20-1, the J gene TRBJ2-5, with TRBD2 matching 11 bases. The CDR3 loop spans 14 amino acids. V lost 1 base and J lost 9; bases outside the gene matches: 7. Germline V lookup: CDR1 DFQATT, CDR2 SNEGSKA (reference sequence). The CDR3 is CSARVAGGSAAQYF. The CDR3 DNA reads as TGCAGTGCTAGAGTAGCGGGGGGGTCGGCGGCCCAGTACTTC.

This clonotype appeared many times. V and J are TRBV5-1 and TRBJ2-5; TRBD1 matches at 9 bases. The CDR3 length is 15 residues. V shed 4 bases and J 2 bases; nucleotides not matched to a gene: 6. Germline CDR1 reads SGHRS; CDR2 reads YFSETQ. The CDR3 protein is CASSPDRGDQETQYF. In nucleotides, the CDR3 is TGCGCCAGCAGCCCCGACAGGGGGGATCAAGAGACCCAGTACTTC.

This clonotype showed up many times. This chain links TRBV7-8 with TRBJ2-2; maybe TRBD1 (6 bases). This CDR3 spans 15 amino acids. Germline-derived CDR1 and CDR2 are SGHVS and FQNEAQ. Between the trimmed V and J ends, which lost 1 base and 7 bases, there was a span of 13 bases. CDR3 region: CASSLGWGQGGELFF. As DNA, the CDR3 is TGTGCCAGCAGCTTAGGCTGGGGGCAAGGCGGGGAGCTGTTTTTT.